Each of the 26 T cell receptor beta chains below was sequenced from the same sample in a study of cytomegalovirus exposure and HLA in healthy donors. PCR used 60 Vbeta primers and 13 Jbeta primers. Sequencing used immunoSEQ multiplex PCR; TCRdb keeps in-frame clones, though not all of them. In the table there are hundreds of thousands of clones, approximately 81% of which are singletons. Sequenced: PBMCs. These receptors were collected from a young man in good health and CMV-seronegative.

The rearrangement uses TRBV10-2 and TRBJ1-2; no reliable D call. Per germline, CDR1 WSHSY and CDR2 SAAADI. CDR3 length equals 14 residues. Trimming removed 5 bases at V and 0 bases at J, with 10 bases between. The CDR3 region has the DNA TGCGCCAGCAGTAACAGCCGTGCTAACTATGGCTACACCTTC. Residues: CASSNSRANYGYTF.

In this sample, this clone turned up once. The chain uses TRBV15 and TRBJ2-5, with 14 bases matching TRBD2. Per the germline V gene, CDR1 is LNHNV and CDR2 is YYDKDF (reference sequence). Trimming took 1 base from V and 4 from J; bases not matched to a gene: 5. This CDR3 is built from 17 residues. In DNA form, the CDR3 reads TGTGCCACCAGCAGAGGGACTAGCGGGGGGCAGGGAGAGACCCAGTACTTC. It specifies CATSRGTSGGQGETQYF. Combining the CDR3 with reference TRBV15 and TRBJ2-5 gives the whole variable domain DAMVIQNPRYQVTQFGKPVTLSCSQTLNHNVMYWYQQKSSQAPKLLFHYYDKDFNNEADTPDNFQSRRPNTSFCFLDIRSPGLGDTAMYLCATSRGTSGGQGETQYFGPGTRLLVL.

The CDR3 nucleotides read TGTGCCAGCAGTAAGGACAGAGTTAACGGCTATGGCTACACCTTC. This encodes CASSKDRVNGYGYTF. The V gene is TRBV7-9, the J gene TRBJ1-2, with D possibly TRBD1 on 6 matching bases. Germline CDR1 SEHNR, CDR2 FQNEAQ (reference sequence). V was pared by 6 bases and J by 4 bases, with 18 bases between. CDR3 length equals 15 residues. The full variable domain, with the rest looked up from reference TRBV7-9 and TRBJ1-2, is DTGVSQNPRHKITKRGQNVTFRCDPISEHNRLYWYRQTLGQGPEFLTYFQNEAQLEKSRLLSDRFSAERPKGSFSTLEIQRTEQGDSAMYLCASSKDRVNGYGYTFGSGTRLTVV.

This clone was seen more than once but under ten times. This sequence joins TRBV9 and TRBJ1-3; 8 bases line up with TRBD1. CDR3 length: 16 amino acids. Unmatched junction bases numbered 2, after V lost 0 bases and J lost 0 bases. CDR1 and CDR2 from the germline V gene are SGDLS and YYNGEE. DNA of the CDR3: TGTGCCAGCAGCGTAGGGGACAGGTACTCTGGAAACACCATATATTTT. Amino acids: CASSVGDRYSGNTIYF.

V usage is TRBV5-6 and J usage is TRBJ1-2; D uncertain. This CDR3 region has 15 residues. Trimming cost V 0 bases and J 0 bases, with 9 bases left between them. CDR1 and CDR2 (germline): SGHDT, YYEEEE. CDR3 sequence (DNA): TGTGCCAGCAGCTTGGGGGGAGAAGCTAACTATGGCTACACCTTC. It codes for CASSLGGEANYGYTF.

CDR3 sequence (DNA): TGTGCCAGCACTAACACGATGCCGGGCCGGGAGGGGTATGGCTACACCTTC. This sequence encodes CASTNTMPGREGYGYTF. The rearrangement uses TRBV28 and TRBJ1-2, with D maybe TRBD1 (5 bases). The CDR3 consists of 17 residues. V was shortened by 7 bases and J by 5 bases, with 26 bases between the two germline ends. Germline CDR1 is MDHEN and CDR2 is SYDVKM.

The chain joins TRBV7-2 to TRBJ1-2, with 8 bases that match TRBD1. Germline CDR1 and CDR2: SGHTA and FQGNSA. V shed 4 bases and J 2 bases; nucleotides not matched to a gene: 9. There are 16 residues in the CDR3. CDR3 amino acids: CASSSEIQGVNYGYTF. CDR3 nucleotide sequence: TGTGCCAGCAGCTCGGAAATACAGGGGGTAAACTATGGCTACACCTTC.

The chain employs TRBV5-5 and TRBJ2-5; TRBD2 might be the D (6 bases). The CDR3 consists of 16 residues. The V end lost 10 bases, the J end lost 5 bases, and 27 bases lay between the germline ends. Germline values: CDR1 SGHKS, CDR2 YYEKEE (reference sequence). In nucleotides, the CDR3 is TGTGCCTCCGCTGGGCATTCGGGGATAAGCGGGGAGACCCAGTACTTC. This translates into CASAGHSGISGETQYF.

The chain carries TRBV14 and TRBJ2-3, with 7 bases matching TRBD1. Germline V gene data show CDR1 as SGHDN and CDR2 as FVKESK. The V segment lost 0 bases and the J segment 2 bases; nucleotides outside the gene matches: 5. The CDR3 covers 16 residues. The CDR3 spells CASSQDQGVITDTQYF. For the CDR3, the DNA is TGTGCCAGCAGCCAAGATCAGGGGGTGATCACAGATACGCAGTATTTT.

The chain joins TRBV19 to TRBJ2-2; TRBD2 matches at 8 bases. Germline V gene data show CDR1 as LNHDA and CDR2 as SQIVND (reference sequence). The V segment lost 6 bases and the J segment 5 bases; nucleotides outside the gene matches: 14. The CDR3 spans 17 residues. The DNA for the CDR3 is TGTGCCAGTAGCCTTCTCCGGCGGGGGGACCGTACCGGGGAGCTGTTTTTT. It yields the protein CASSLLRRGDRTGELFF.

The rearrangement joins TRBV28 to TRBJ2-7; TRBD2 might be the D (5 bases). The V gene's germline CDR1 is MDHEN and CDR2 SYDVKM. CDR3 length: 14 residues. With 1 base removed from V and 2 bases from J, the gap between germline ends came to 9 bases. CDR3 residues: CASSLLSGTYEQYF. CDR3 bases: TGTGCCAGCAGTTTATTATCGGGGACCTACGAGCAGTACTTC.

The table lists this clone with a count of one. The chain is built from TRBV4-1 and TRBJ2-7; TRBD2 agrees at 11 bases. CDR3 length: 15 residues. CDR1 and CDR2 (germline): MGHRA, YSYEKL. J was trimmed by 5 bases and V by 1 base; bases with no gene match: 4. The CDR3 bases are TGCGCCAGCAGCCAAGGCGTACTAGCGGGGGACGAGCAGTACTTC. Protein: CASSQGVLAGDEQYF.

V is TRBV28 and J is TRBJ1-1; 7 bases match TRBD1. The V and J ends lost 3 bases and 12 bases, in that order; junction bases with no gene match: 7. Germline V gene sequence: CDR1 MDHEN, CDR2 SYDVKM. CDR3 length: 12 residues. CDR3: CASSFSDRVPFF. The CDR3 DNA follows: TGTGCCAGCAGTTTTAGTGACAGGGTCCCTTTCTTT.

The rearrangement links TRBV5-6 to TRBJ1-1; a weak D match, TRBD1 (5 bases). Germline-derived CDR1 and CDR2 are SGHDT and YYEEEE. The length of the CDR3 is 14 residues. V was pared by 4 bases and J by 1 base, with 11 bases between. The CDR3 is CASSAGRRNTEAFF. The CDR3 DNA follows: TGTGCCAGCAGCGCGGGACGGAGGAACACTGAAGCTTTCTTT.

V usage is TRBV28 and J usage is TRBJ1-6, with a tentative D call TRBD1 (6 bases). The V and J ends lost 9 bases and 2 bases respectively, with 11 bases between them. The germline V gene has CDR1 MDHEN and CDR2 SYDVKM. The length of the CDR3 is 14 residues. The DNA of the CDR3 is TGTGCCAGTCTACAGGGAACCTATAATTCACCCCTCCACTTT. Translating it yields CASLQGTYNSPLHF.

A remark on this clone: An end of the junction does not agree with germline; a read error may underlie this. This chain links TRBV2 with TRBJ1-2; possible D gene TRBD1, 5 bases. The CDR3 has 14 amino acids. Germline assignment: CDR1 SNHLY and CDR2 FYNNEI. CDR3 protein: CASSAGQKVGGHTF. The DNA for the CDR3 is TGTGCCAGCAGTGCAGGGCAGAAAGTAGGTGGCCACACCTTC.

CDR3 sequence reads: CASSRRTSGGSSYNEQFF. DNA of the CDR3: TGTGCCAGCAGTCGCCGTACTAGCGGGGGTAGCTCCTACAATGAGCAGTTCTTC. The chain recombines TRBV5-6 with TRBJ2-1; 11 bases are a match to TRBD2. CDR3 length equals 18 residues. V shed 5 bases and J 0 bases; nucleotides not matched to a gene: 10. Germline V lookup: CDR1 SGHDT, CDR2 YYEEEE.

This chain joins TRBV27 and TRBJ1-3, with a weak D call TRBD1 (6 bases). Germline V gene sequence: CDR1 MNHEY, CDR2 SMNVEV (reference sequence). V was clipped by 5 bases and J by 4 bases, with 15 bases between them. The CDR3 totals 15 residues. CDR3 amino acids: CASSRGGQIGNTIYF. Here the CDR3 DNA reads TGTGCCAGCAGTCGGGGGGGACAAATCGGAAACACCATATATTTT.

A remark on this clone: This CDR3 is also generated by other DNA sequences in the sample. V gene TRBV7-3 combines with J gene TRBJ2-1; 8 bases line up with TRBD2. The trim removed 5 bases at V and 4 bases at J, leaving 1 base unmatched. Germline loops: CDR1 SGHTA, CDR2 FQGTGA. The CDR3 consists of 13 residues. The CDR3 protein is CASSPGGYNEQFF. The CDR3 DNA reads TGTGCCAGCAGCCCGGGGGGGTACAATGAGCAGTTCTTC.

This chain joins TRBV9 and TRBJ2-2; D unclear. Germline-derived CDR1 and CDR2 are SGDLS and YYNGEE. V lost 4 bases and J 4 bases, leaving 5 bases between the germline ends. The length of the CDR3 is 12 residues. The CDR3 DNA reads TGTGCCAGCAGCCTAATCACCGGGGAGCTGTTTTTT. It specifies CASSLITGELFF.

The CDR3 bases are TGTGCCAGCAGTTACTCTACAGGGGTTGGCACTGAAGCTTTCTTT. Its translation is CASSYSTGVGTEAFF. The genes are TRBV6-6 and TRBJ1-1, with TRBD1 matching 7 bases. The ends lost 0 bases at V and 4 bases at J; junction bases unmatched: 5. CDR3 size: 15 residues. Germline CDR1 and CDR2: MNHNY and SVGAGI (reference sequence).

The V call is TRBV7-9, the J call TRBJ2-2, with D possibly matching TRBD2 (5 bases). From germline, CDR1 is SEHNR and CDR2 FQNEAQ (reference sequence). The ends were cut back, 1 base at V and 5 bases at J, with 11 bases in the middle. CDR3 length: 15 residues. This chain's CDR3 is CASSLDRPGTGELFF. As DNA, the CDR3 is TGTGCCAGCAGCTTAGATCGCCCGGGGACCGGGGAGCTGTTTTTT.

This clone was seen a handful of times. This chain connects TRBV5-6 to TRBJ2-7; D call uncertain. Germline lookup yields CDR1 SGHDT and CDR2 YYEEEE. The CDR3 sequence is 13 residues long. V lost 0 bases to trimming and J lost 2 bases, with 6 bases between them. The CDR3 DNA follows: TGTGCCAGCAGCTTGGGCAGCGCCTACGAGCAGTACTTC. Translated, it gives CASSLGSAYEQYF.

CDR3 in DNA: TGTGCCAGCAGTTACGTGTGGGACAGATCCTACGAGCAGTACTTC. Its translation: CASSYVWDRSYEQYF. The chain has TRBV6-5 and TRBJ2-7, with 7 bases aligning to TRBD1. The V gene end was trimmed by 2 bases and the J gene end by 1 base; junction bases not matched to a gene: 5. The CDR3 extends over 15 amino acids. Germline V lookup: CDR1 MNHEY, CDR2 SVGAGI.

The V gene is TRBV9, the J gene TRBJ1-1; D gene unclear. The V gene lost 0 bases and the J gene lost 0 bases, with 9 bases spanning the gap. CDR1 is SGDLS, CDR2 YYNGEE, per germline. The CDR3 contains 15 residues. The CDR3 DNA reads TGTGCCAGCAGCGTAGTGGGAGGACTGAACACTGAAGCTTTCTTT. Its protein is CASSVVGGLNTEAFF. Supplemented by reference TRBV9 and TRBJ1-1, the full variable domain reads DSGVTQTPKHLITATGQRVTLRCSPRSGDLSVYWYQQSLDQGLQFLIQYYNGEERAKGNILERFSAQQFPDLHSELNLSSLELGDSALYFCASSVVGGLNTEAFFGQGTRLTVV.

The table lists this clone with a count of one. The CDR3: CASSRDRGLGYGYTF. CDR3 sequence (DNA): TGTGCCAGCAGTCGGGACAGGGGGCTTGGATATGGCTACACCTTC. The V and J genes are TRBV6-1 and TRBJ1-2, with 12 bases lining up with TRBD1. The CDR3 is made up of 15 amino acids. Trimming cost V 5 bases and J 5 bases; bases outside gene matches: 6. The V gene's germline CDR1 is MNHNS and CDR2 SASEGT.